These 15 T cell receptor beta chains came from one sample sequenced in a study of T cell clonotyping in hematopoietic cell transplantation. Produced via immunoSEQ multiplex PCR; TCRdb's table is partial and in-frame only. The sample records 25,000 to 35,000 clones, more than 90% being singletons. Sequenced input: peripheral blood mononuclear cells. The receptors come from a man in his fifties in good health. Some clones in this sample may be carry-over from other donors' samples.

The J gene is TRBJ1-2, the V gene TRBV29-1, with D possibly TRBD1 on 6 matching bases. In germline, CDR1 is SQVTM, CDR2 ANQGSEA. V lost 5 bases and J 4 bases, leaving 20 bases between the germline ends. CDR3 length equals 15 residues. For the CDR3, the DNA is TGCAGCGTTTGGCCAAACAGGGAGTTGCGCTATGGCTACACCTTC. Its protein is CSVWPNRELRYGYTF.

The V call is TRBV5-4, the J call TRBJ2-2, with D possibly being TRBD1 (6 bases). The CDR3 runs 16 residues. The V end was cut by 4 bases, the J end by 0 bases, with 13 bases between. The V gene's germline CDR1 is SGHNT and CDR2 YYREEE (reference sequence). CDR3 sequence (DNA): TGTGCCAGCAGCCAGCCAAACAGGGCGAACACCGGGGAGCTGTTTTTT. This gives the protein CASSQPNRANTGELFF.

CDR3 residues: CASNGGSGGSYEQYF. The DNA for the CDR3 is TGTGCCAGCAATGGGGGCTCCGGGGGATCCTACGAGCAGTACTTC. The rearrangement uses TRBV6-5 and TRBJ2-7; D could derive from TRBD1 or TRBD2 (6 bases each). With 7 bases removed from V and 1 base from J, the gap between germline ends came to 17 bases. CDR3 length: 15 amino acids. Germline CDR1 MNHEY, CDR2 SVGAGI.

V gene TRBV30 combines with J gene TRBJ1-1; no definite D call. CDR1 and CDR2 (germline): GTSNPN, SVGIG (reference sequence). Trimming took off 0 bases at V and 8 bases at J, with 7 bases between the two ends. The CDR3 consists of 11 residues. CDR3 amino acids: CAWSVSREAFF. The CDR3 DNA follows: TGTGCCTGGAGTGTATCCCGGGAAGCTTTCTTT.

The chain carries TRBV5-4 and TRBJ1-1; D uncertain. Trimming took off 3 bases at V and 0 bases at J, with 6 bases between the two ends. This CDR3 region has 13 residues. Germline-derived CDR1 and CDR2 are SGHNT and YYREEE (reference sequence). CDR3 region: CASSSVLNTEAFF. The CDR3 nucleotides are TGTGCCAGCAGCTCGGTATTGAACACTGAAGCTTTCTTT.

V is TRBV7-2 and J is TRBJ2-5, with D hard to call. V lost 2 bases and J lost 5, with 9 bases in between. Germline-derived CDR1 and CDR2 are SGHTA and FQGNSA. The CDR3 is made up of 13 amino acids. CDR3: CASSLSLGETQYF. In nucleotides, the CDR3 is TGTGCCAGCAGCTTAAGTCTTGGCGAGACCCAGTACTTC.

The genes are TRBV6-5 and TRBJ1-4; D ambiguous. V was shortened by 4 bases and J by 8 bases, with 5 bases between the two germline ends. Germline loops: CDR1 MNHEY, CDR2 SVGAGI. The CDR3 sequence is 11 residues long. The CDR3 sequence: CASSFKEKLFF. The CDR3 DNA is TGTGCCAGCAGTTTTAAGGAAAAACTGTTTTTT.

The chain links TRBV6-5 to TRBJ1-5; D is uncertain. Per germline, CDR1 MNHEY and CDR2 SVGAGI. The CDR3 contains 14 residues. Trimming removed 2 bases at V and 2 bases at J, with 7 bases between. In DNA, the CDR3 is TGTGCCAGCAGTTACGAATATCGCAATCAGCCCCAGCATTTT. Translating gives CASSYEYRNQPQHF.

The J gene is TRBJ2-1, the V gene TRBV29-1, with D tentatively TRBD2 (5 bases). Germline V gene data show CDR1 as SQVTM and CDR2 as ANQGSEA. The CDR3 spans 11 residues. V lost 4 bases to trimming and J lost 10 bases, with 11 bases between them. The CDR3 protein is CSVGRSGEQFF. The CDR3, as DNA: TGCAGCGTTGGTAGGTCGGGAGAGCAGTTCTTC.

This chain links TRBV6-5 with TRBJ2-1; 14 bases are a match to TRBD2. The CDR3 runs 16 residues. In germline, CDR1 is MNHEY, CDR2 SVGAGI. V trimming: 4 bases; J trimming: 9 bases; junction bases outside the gene matches: 8. CDR3 coding DNA: TGTGCCAGCAGTTCCCGACTAGCGGGGGGGCCGGTTGAGCAGTTCTTC. Protein sequence: CASSSRLAGGPVEQFF.

The CDR3, as DNA: TGTGCCAGCAGTCCAGGGGGGGGACAAGAGACCCAGTACTTC. This codes for CASSPGGGQETQYF. The V and J genes are TRBV6-1 and TRBJ2-5; D is possibly TRBD1 or TRBD2 (7 bases each). This CDR3 is 14 amino acids long. Germline CDR1 reads MNHNS; CDR2 reads SASEGT. The V gene lost 5 bases and the J gene lost 2 bases, with 12 bases spanning the gap.

The CDR3 DNA reads TGTGCCAGCAGAGCCGGGACAGGGAAATCCTATGGCTACACCTTC. Translation gives CASRAGTGKSYGYTF. The chain recombines TRBV25-1 with TRBJ1-2, with 9 bases lining up with TRBD1. Germline V gene lookup returns CDR1 MGHDK and CDR2 SYGVNS. J lost 4 bases, V lost 6 bases, and 9 bases had no gene match. This CDR3 has 15 residues.

J is TRBJ2-5 and V is TRBV14, with D possibly being TRBD1 or TRBD2 (6 bases each). The CDR3 has 15 residues. CDR1 and CDR2 (germline): SGHDN, FVKESK. V gave up 1 base and J gave up 4 bases, with 13 bases separating them. In nucleotides, the CDR3 is TGTGCCAGCAGCCAAGCGGGGGCCTGGGGAGAGACCCAGTACTTC. It codes for CASSQAGAWGETQYF.

The CDR3 reads CASSTTDRGLGEAFF. The CDR3 nucleotides read TGTGCCAGCAGCACTACGGACAGGGGGTTAGGTGAAGCTTTCTTT. The V and J genes are TRBV28 and TRBJ1-1; 10 bases are a match to TRBD1. The CDR3 loop spans 15 amino acids. The J segment lost 7 bases and the V segment lost 6 bases, leaving 11 bases of the junction unmatched. Per germline, CDR1 MDHEN and CDR2 SYDVKM.

J is TRBJ1-2 and V is TRBV28; unclear D gene. The CDR3 extends over 13 amino acids. Germline assignment: CDR1 MDHEN and CDR2 SYDVKM. V gave up 6 bases and J gave up 2 bases, with 10 bases separating them. The CDR3 DNA sequence: TGTGCCAGCAGGACGGGTTTAAACTATGGCTACACCTTC. Translated: CASRTGLNYGYTF.